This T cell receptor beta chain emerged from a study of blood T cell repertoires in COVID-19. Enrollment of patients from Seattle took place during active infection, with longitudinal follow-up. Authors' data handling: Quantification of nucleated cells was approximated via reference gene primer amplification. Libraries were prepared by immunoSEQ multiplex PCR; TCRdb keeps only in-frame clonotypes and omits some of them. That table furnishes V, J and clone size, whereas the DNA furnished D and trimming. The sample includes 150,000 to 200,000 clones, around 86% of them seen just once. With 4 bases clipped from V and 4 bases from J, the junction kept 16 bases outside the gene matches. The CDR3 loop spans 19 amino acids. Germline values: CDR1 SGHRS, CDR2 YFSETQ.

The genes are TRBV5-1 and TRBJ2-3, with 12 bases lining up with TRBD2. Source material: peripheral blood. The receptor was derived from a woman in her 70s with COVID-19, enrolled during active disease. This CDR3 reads CASSGRRLAGEPASDTQYF. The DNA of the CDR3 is TGCGCCAGCAGCGGGAGACGACTAGCGGGAGAGCCAGCCTCAGATACGCAGTATTTT.